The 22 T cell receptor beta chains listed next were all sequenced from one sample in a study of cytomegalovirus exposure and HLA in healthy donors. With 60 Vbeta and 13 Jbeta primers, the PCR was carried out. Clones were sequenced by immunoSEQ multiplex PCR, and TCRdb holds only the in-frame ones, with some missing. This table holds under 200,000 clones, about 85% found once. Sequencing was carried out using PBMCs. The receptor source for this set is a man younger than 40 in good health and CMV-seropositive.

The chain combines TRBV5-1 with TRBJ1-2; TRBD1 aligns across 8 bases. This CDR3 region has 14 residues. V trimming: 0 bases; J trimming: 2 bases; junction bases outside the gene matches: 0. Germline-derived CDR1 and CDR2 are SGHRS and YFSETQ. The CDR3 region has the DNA TGCGCCAGCAGCTTGGGGACAGGGAACTATGGCTACACCTTC. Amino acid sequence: CASSLGTGNYGYTF.

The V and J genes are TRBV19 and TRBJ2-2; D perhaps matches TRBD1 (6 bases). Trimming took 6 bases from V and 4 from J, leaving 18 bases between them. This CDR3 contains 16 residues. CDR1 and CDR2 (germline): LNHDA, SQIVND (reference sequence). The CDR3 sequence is CASRQVDLGGTGELFF. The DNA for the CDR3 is TGTGCCAGTAGGCAAGTGGACCTAGGGGGCACCGGGGAGCTGTTTTTT.

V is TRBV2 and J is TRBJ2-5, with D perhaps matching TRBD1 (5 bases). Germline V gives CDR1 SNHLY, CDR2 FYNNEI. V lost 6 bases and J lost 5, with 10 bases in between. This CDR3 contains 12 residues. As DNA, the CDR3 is TGTGCCAGCAGAGGCCAGGGCGAGACCCAGTACTTC. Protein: CASRGQGETQYF.

CDR3 protein: CAISASGRGETQYF. CDR3 DNA sequence: TGTGCCATCAGTGCTAGCGGGAGGGGGGAGACCCAGTACTTC. The chain links TRBV10-3 to TRBJ2-5, with TRBD2 matching over 12 bases. The CDR3 runs to 14 residues. V gave up 4 bases and J gave up 5 bases; unmatched junction bases: 2. Germline CDR1 and CDR2: ENHRY and SYGVKD.

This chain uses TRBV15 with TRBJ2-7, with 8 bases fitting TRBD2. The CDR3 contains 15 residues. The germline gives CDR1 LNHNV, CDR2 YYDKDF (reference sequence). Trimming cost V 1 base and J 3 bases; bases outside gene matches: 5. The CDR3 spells CATSRGTSTDYEQYF. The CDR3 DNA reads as TGTGCCACCAGCAGAGGGACTAGCACCGACTACGAGCAGTACTTC.

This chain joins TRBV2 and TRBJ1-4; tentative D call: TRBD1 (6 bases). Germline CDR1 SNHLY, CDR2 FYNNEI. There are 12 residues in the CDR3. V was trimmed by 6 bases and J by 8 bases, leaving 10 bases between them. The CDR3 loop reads CASRQGREKLFF. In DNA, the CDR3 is TGTGCCAGCAGACAGGGTAGGGAAAAACTGTTTTTT.

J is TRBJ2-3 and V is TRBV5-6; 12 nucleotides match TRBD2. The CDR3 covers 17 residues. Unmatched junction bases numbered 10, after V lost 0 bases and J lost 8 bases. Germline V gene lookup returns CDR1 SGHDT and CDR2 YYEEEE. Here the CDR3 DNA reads TGTGCCAGCAGCTTGGCTCCACTAGCGGGGGGACGGGGTACGCAGTATTTT. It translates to CASSLAPLAGGRGTQYF.

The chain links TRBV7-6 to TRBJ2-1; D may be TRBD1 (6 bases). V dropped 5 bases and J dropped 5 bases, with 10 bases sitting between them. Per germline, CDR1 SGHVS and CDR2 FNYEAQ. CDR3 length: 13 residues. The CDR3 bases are TGTGCCAGCAGCCGGACAGTCAACAATGAGCAGTTCTTC. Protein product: CASSRTVNNEQFF.

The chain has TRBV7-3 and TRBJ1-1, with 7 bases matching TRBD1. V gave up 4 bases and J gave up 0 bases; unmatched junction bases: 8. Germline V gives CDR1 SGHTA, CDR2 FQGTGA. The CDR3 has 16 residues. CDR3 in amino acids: CASSSGGDRLNTEAFF. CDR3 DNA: TGTGCCAGCAGCTCGGGGGGGGACAGACTGAACACTGAAGCTTTCTTT.

CDR3 coding DNA: TGTGCCAGCAGCTTCACAGGGTCCACTGAAGCTTTCTTT. Its protein is CASSFTGSTEAFF. The gene calls are TRBV7-9 and TRBJ1-1; possible D gene TRBD1, 6 bases. Trimming removed 3 bases from V and 4 bases from J, with 9 bases in between. The germline V gene encodes CDR1 SEHNR and CDR2 FQNEAQ (reference sequence). There are 13 residues in the CDR3.

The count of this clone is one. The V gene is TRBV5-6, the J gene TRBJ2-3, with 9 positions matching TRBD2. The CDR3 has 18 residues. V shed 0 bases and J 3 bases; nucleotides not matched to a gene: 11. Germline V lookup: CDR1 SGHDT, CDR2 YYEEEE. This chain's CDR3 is CASSLASTSGWGTDTQYF. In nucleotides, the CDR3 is TGTGCCAGCAGCTTGGCCTCCACTAGCGGGTGGGGGACAGATACGCAGTATTTT.

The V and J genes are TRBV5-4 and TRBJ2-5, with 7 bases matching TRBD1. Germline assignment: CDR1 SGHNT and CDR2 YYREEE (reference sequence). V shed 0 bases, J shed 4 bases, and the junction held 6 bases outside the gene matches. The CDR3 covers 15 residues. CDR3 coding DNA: TGTGCCAGCAGCTTGGTCGGACAGGTCTTAGAGACCCAGTACTTC. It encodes CASSLVGQVLETQYF.

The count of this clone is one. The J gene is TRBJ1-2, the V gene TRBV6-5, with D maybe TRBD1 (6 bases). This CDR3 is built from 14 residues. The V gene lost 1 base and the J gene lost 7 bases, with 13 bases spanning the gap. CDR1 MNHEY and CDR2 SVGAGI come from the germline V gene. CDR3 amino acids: CASSYYRESAGYTF. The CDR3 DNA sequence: TGTGCCAGCAGTTACTACAGGGAATCCGCTGGCTACACCTTC.

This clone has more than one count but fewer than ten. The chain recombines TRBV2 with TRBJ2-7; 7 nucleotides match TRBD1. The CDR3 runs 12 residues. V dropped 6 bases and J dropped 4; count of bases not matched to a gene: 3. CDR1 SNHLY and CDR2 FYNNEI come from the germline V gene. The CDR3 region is CASRGDSYEQYV. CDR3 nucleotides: TGTGCCAGCAGGGGGGACAGTTACGAGCAGTACGTC.

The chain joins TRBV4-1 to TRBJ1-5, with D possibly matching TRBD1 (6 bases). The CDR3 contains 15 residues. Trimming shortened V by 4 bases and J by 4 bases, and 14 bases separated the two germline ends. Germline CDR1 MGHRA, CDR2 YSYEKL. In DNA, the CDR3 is TGCGCCAGCAGCCGGGGGGGGGACATAAATCAGCCCCAGCATTTT. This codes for CASSRGGDINQPQHF.

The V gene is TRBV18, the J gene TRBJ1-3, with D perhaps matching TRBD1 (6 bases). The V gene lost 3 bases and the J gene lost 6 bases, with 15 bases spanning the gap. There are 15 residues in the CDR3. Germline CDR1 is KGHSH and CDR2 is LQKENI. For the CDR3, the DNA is TGTGCCAGCTCACCGGTACAGGGATGGGAAAACACCATATATTTT. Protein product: CASSPVQGWENTIYF.

The CDR3 DNA is TGTGCCAGCAGTATTAAGGGGGGGAATGAAAAACTGTTTTTT. This codes for CASSIKGGNEKLFF. The chain couples TRBV11-2 to TRBJ1-4, with D perhaps TRBD1 (6 bases). The CDR3 is 14 residues long. Trimming took 6 bases from V and 5 from J, leaving 13 bases between them. Looked up from germline, CDR1 is SGHAT and CDR2 is FQNNGV.

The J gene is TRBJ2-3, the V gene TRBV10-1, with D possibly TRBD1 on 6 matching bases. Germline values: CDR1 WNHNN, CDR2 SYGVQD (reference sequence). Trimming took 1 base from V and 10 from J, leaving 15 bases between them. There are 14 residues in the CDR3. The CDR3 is CASSELVLGAPQYF. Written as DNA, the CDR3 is TGCGCCAGCAGTGAGTTAGTTCTGGGGGCCCCGCAGTATTTT.

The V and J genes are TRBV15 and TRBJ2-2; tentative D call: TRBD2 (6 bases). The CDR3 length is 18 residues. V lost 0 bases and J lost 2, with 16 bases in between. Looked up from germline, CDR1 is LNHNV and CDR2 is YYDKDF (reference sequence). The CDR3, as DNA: TGTGCCACCAGCAGAGATGGGACTGGAAGGGAAAACACCGGGGAGCTGTTTTTT. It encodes CATSRDGTGRENTGELFF.

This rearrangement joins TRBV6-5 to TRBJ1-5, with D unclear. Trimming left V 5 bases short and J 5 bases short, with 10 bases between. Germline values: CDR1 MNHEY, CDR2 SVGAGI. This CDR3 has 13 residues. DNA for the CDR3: TGTGCCAGCAGTGAAGCGAAGTATCAGCCCCAGCATTTT. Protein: CASSEAKYQPQHF.

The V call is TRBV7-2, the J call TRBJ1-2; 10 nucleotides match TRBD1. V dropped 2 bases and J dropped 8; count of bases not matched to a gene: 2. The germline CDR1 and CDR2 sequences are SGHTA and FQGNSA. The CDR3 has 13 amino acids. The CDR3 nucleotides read TGTGCCAGCAGCTTATGGGACAGGGGAGGCTACACCTTC. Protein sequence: CASSLWDRGGYTF.

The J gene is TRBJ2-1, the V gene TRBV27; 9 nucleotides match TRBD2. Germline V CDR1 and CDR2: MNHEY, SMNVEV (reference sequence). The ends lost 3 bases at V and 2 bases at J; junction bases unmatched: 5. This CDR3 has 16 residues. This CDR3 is CASSFGGRVTYNEQFF. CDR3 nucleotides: TGTGCCAGCAGTTTCGGCGGGAGGGTGACCTACAATGAGCAGTTCTTC.